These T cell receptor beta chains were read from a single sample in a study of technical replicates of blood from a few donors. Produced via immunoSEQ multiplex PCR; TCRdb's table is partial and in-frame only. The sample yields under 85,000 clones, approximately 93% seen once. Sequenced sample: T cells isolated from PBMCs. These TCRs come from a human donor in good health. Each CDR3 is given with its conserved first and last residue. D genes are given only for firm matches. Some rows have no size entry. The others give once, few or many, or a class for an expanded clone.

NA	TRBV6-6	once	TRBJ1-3	TGTGCCAGCAGTACAGATGGAAACACCATATATTTT	CASSTDGNTIYF
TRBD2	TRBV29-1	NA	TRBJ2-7	TGCAGCGTTGAAACGCTAAGCGGGGAGGTCGAGCAGTACTTC	CSVETLSGEVEQYF
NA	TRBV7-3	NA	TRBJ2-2	TGTGCCAGCAGCTTAACCGGGCTAGCGTTGAACACCGGGGAGCTGTTTTTT	CASSLTGLALNTGELFF
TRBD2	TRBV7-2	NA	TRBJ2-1	TGTGCCAGCAGCCTAAGACTAGCGGGATACAATGAGCAGTTCTTC	CASSLRLAGYNEQFF
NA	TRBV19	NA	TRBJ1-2	TGTGCCAGTACCACTCGAGATGGCTACACCTTC	CASTTRDGYTF
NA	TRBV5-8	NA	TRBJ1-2	TGTGCCAGCAGCCCGCGGGGAACCGGCTACACCTTC	CASSPRGTGYTF
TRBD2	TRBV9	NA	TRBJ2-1	TGTGCCAGCAGCGTAGGGGGAGGGCCCCCAAATGAGCAGTTCTTC	CASSVGGGPPNEQFF
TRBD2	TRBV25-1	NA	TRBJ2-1	TGTGCCAGCAGTGCAACTAGCGGCAACAATGAGCAGTTCTTC	CASSATSGNNEQFF
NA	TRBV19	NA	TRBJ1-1	TGTGCCAGTAGTATAGATCTAGGAGAGGGCACTGAAGCTTTCTTT	CASSIDLGEGTEAFF
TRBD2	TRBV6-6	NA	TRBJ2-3	TGTGCCAGCAGTAAACTAGCGAGACTAACAGATACGCAGTATTTT	CASSKLARLTDTQYF